The entry below describes one T cell receptor beta chain. Produced via immunoSEQ multiplex PCR; TCRdb's table is partial and in-frame only. In the table there are roughly 140,000 clones, about four fifths of which are singletons. The entry originates in a study of blood T cell repertoires in COVID-19. At the level of the study: Material from acute and convalescent COVID-19 was sourced from the United States, Italy and Spain.

The CDR3 has 14 amino acids. V lost 3 bases, J lost 4 bases, and 13 bases lay in between. From germline, CDR1 is SGDLS and CDR2 YYNGEE. This chain links TRBV9 with TRBJ1-2; D remains ambiguous. This TCR came from a woman older than 75 with acute or convalescent COVID-19. Sequencing was done on a sample of peripheral blood. The CDR3 region has the DNA TGTGCCAGCAGCGCCTTTGAGGGCGCCTATGGCTACACCTTC. Translation gives CASSAFEGAYGYTF.